Shown below are 11 T cell receptor beta chains from a single sample sequenced in a study of cytomegalovirus exposure and HLA in healthy donors (dated by TCRdb to 2015 to 2018). Library creation used the immunoSEQ multiplex PCR assay. For the multiplex PCR, a mixture combining 60 forward primers for TCR Vbeta segments and 13 reverse primers for TCR Jbeta segments was used. This immuneACCESS table, as held by TCRdb, lists in-frame sequences with V and J called but not all clones. Of the missing ones, under half trace to an unresolved V gene in checked studies; the others have no known cause. The table for this sample lists 210,000 or so clones; approximately 79% of them were counted only once. The ten most abundant clones make up under 0.25% of the sample. Sequenced: PBMCs. The receptors originated from a girl aged 2-10 years in good health and CMV-seronegative.

The chain recombines TRBV4-1 with TRBJ2-3; TRBD2 is a possible D gene (6 bases). V gave up 4 bases and J gave up 4 bases, with 18 bases separating them. Germline V gives CDR1 MGHRA, CDR2 YSYEKL. The CDR3 totals 16 residues. CDR3 loop: CASSLRLVRRPDTQYF. The CDR3 DNA reads as TGCGCCAGCAGCCTCCGACTAGTAAGACGCCCAGATACGCAGTATTTT.

The rearrangement uses TRBV9 and TRBJ2-3, with 8 bases matching TRBD2. The CDR3 runs 15 residues. V lost 1 base to trimming and J lost 2 bases; unmatched junction nucleotides: 3. Germline values: CDR1 SGDLS, CDR2 YYNGEE. The CDR3 DNA is TGTGCCAGCAGCGTAACTAGCGGACCCACAGATACGCAGTATTTT. Translating it yields CASSVTSGPTDTQYF.

This sequence joins TRBV6-5 and TRBJ1-1; 8 bases agree with TRBD1. The length of the CDR3 is 15 residues. V lost 7 bases, J lost 8 bases, and 15 bases stayed unmatched. From germline, CDR1 is MNHEY and CDR2 SVGAGI. CDR3 protein: CASIPRGQSYPEAFF. In DNA, the CDR3 is TGTGCCAGCATCCCCAGGGGGCAGTCCTACCCCGAAGCTTTCTTT.

The chain recombines TRBV29-1 with TRBJ2-5, with D unresolved. V was trimmed by 2 bases and J by 7 bases, leaving 11 bases between them. Germline lookup yields CDR1 SQVTM and CDR2 ANQGSEA. The CDR3 totals 12 residues. CDR3 coding DNA: TGCAGCGTTGAACGCGGCGCCGGGACCCAGTACTTC. It encodes CSVERGAGTQYF.

The rearrangement links TRBV5-1 to TRBJ1-3; D is undetermined. Per the germline V gene, CDR1 is SGHRS and CDR2 is YFSETQ. The V end lost 4 bases, the J end lost 4 bases, and 21 bases lay between the germline ends. The CDR3 length is 17 residues. The CDR3 DNA is TGCGCCAGCAGCGATGGCGGGCGGTTCGGGAGCGGAAACACCATATATTTT. Translation gives CASSDGGRFGSGNTIYF.

V and J are TRBV2 and TRBJ2-5, with 9 positions matching TRBD1. The J call may be faulty, since TRBJ2-7 better matches the DNA end. The CDR3 loop spans 13 amino acids. Germline V lookup: CDR1 SNHLY, CDR2 FYNNEI. The CDR3: CASRRDRDYEQYF. The CDR3 DNA sequence: TGTGCCAGCCGTCGGGACAGGGACTACGAGCAGTACTTC.

V gene TRBV27 combines with J gene TRBJ1-1; the D gene is possibly TRBD1 (5 bases). The CDR3 extends over 13 amino acids. Germline assignment: CDR1 MNHEY and CDR2 SMNVEV (reference sequence). V was pared by 3 bases and J by 2 bases, with 7 bases between. The CDR3 coding sequence is TGTGCCAGCAGTTTCAGGGAAAACACTGAAGCTTTCTTT. Its translation: CASSFRENTEAFF.

The chain is built from TRBV29-1 and TRBJ2-7, with TRBD1 identical over 8 bases. The CDR3 length is 14 residues. J was trimmed by 6 bases and V by 3 bases; bases with no gene match: 10. The germline V gene encodes CDR1 SQVTM and CDR2 ANQGSEA. The CDR3 DNA is TGCAGCGTTGATGCGCAGGGGGCCCCTTTCGAGCAGTACTTC. Translating it yields CSVDAQGAPFEQYF.

The rearrangement links TRBV6-1 to TRBJ1-2; D gene uncertain. Germline CDR1 MNHNS, CDR2 SASEGT. The V and J ends lost 3 bases and 0 bases respectively, with 17 bases between them. CDR3 length: 17 residues. CDR3 amino acids: CASSDIFLRLPNYGYTF. CDR3 DNA sequence: TGTGCCAGCAGTGATATATTCCTGCGACTACCTAACTATGGCTACACCTTC.

The rearrangement joins TRBV18 to TRBJ1-3; 8 nucleotides align to TRBD1. From germline, CDR1 is KGHSH and CDR2 LQKENI. V shed 2 bases and J 2 bases; nucleotides not matched to a gene: 2. CDR3 length: 15 amino acids. The CDR3 is CASSPTGGPGNTIYF. DNA of the CDR3: TGTGCCAGCTCACCAACAGGGGGGCCTGGAAACACCATATATTTT.

This sequence joins TRBV7-9 and TRBJ2-2, with 13 positions matching TRBD2. This CDR3 is built from 18 residues. From germline, CDR1 is SEHNR and CDR2 FQNEAQ (reference sequence). Trimming cost V 5 bases and J 8 bases; bases outside gene matches: 14. The CDR3 DNA is TGTGCCAGCAGCCCGCGACTAGCGGGAGGCTCGTGGGTAGGGGAGCTGTTTTTT. Amino acid sequence: CASSPRLAGGSWVGELFF. Using reference TRBV7-9 and TRBJ2-2 for the parts outside the CDR3, the full variable domain is DTGVSQNPRHKITKRGQNVTFRCDPISEHNRLYWYRQTLGQGPEFLTYFQNEAQLEKSRLLSDRFSAERPKGSFSTLEIQRTEQGDSAMYLCASSPRLAGGSWVGELFFGEGSRLTVL.